Below, 2 T cell receptor beta chains from the same sample are listed, as sequenced in a study of PD-1 blockade in classical Hodgkin lymphoma. Time point reported: cycle 4 day 1 (C4D1), after 5 to 7 weeks of nivolumab. All trial patients relapsed after autologous stem cell transplantation. Method: immunoSEQ multiplex PCR; TCRdb's copy keeps in-frame clones and lacks some. Seen here are 100,000 or so clones, roughly 89% observed once, and the top ten hold over 15%. The sample here was peripheral blood mononuclear cells (PBMCs), taken before the fourth cycle of nivolumab. These receptors were taken from a human donor with classical Hodgkin lymphoma.

The chain joins TRBV29-1 to TRBJ2-7, with 7 bases matching TRBD2. V lost 1 base and J lost 0; bases outside the gene matches: 6. Germline values: CDR1 SQVTM, CDR2 ANQGSEA. The CDR3 length is 15 residues. CDR3 DNA sequence: TGCAGCGTTGAAGTTGGGAGGACTAGCTCCTACGAGCAGTACTTC. Translation gives CSVEVGRTSSYEQYF.

V gene TRBV6-4 combines with J gene TRBJ2-6; D may be TRBD1 or TRBD2 (6 bases each). Trimming cost V 1 base and J 3 bases, with 10 bases left between them. Germline V gene sequence: CDR1 MRHNA, CDR2 SNTAGT. The CDR3 length is 16 residues. The CDR3 region has the DNA TGTGCCAGCAGTGACTTAGGGGGAGGTGGGGCCAACGTCCTGACTTTC. It is translated as CASSDLGGGGANVLTF.